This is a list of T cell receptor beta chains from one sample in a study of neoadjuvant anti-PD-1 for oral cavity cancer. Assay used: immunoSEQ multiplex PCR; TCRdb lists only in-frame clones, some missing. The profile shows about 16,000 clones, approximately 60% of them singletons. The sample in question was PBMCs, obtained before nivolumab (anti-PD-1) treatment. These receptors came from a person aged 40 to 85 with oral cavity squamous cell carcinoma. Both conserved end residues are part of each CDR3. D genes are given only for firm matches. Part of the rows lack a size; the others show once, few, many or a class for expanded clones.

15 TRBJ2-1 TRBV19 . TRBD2 CASSIPSSGSNEQFF TGTGCCAGTAGTATACCGTCTAGCGGGAGCAATGAGCAGTTCTTC
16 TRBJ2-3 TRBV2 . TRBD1 CASGTQGALLTDTQYF TGTGCCAGCGGGACCCAGGGGGCGTTGTTGACAGATACGCAGTATTTT
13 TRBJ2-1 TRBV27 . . CASSYGGYNEQFF TGTGCCAGCAGTTATGGGGGCTACAATGAGCAGTTCTTC
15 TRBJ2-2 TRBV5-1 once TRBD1 CASSLRTGNTGELFF TGCGCCAGCAGCTTGAGGACAGGAAACACCGGGGAGCTGTTTTTT
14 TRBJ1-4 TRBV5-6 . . CASSAQRTEEKLFF TGTGCCAGCAGCGCACAACGGACCGAGGAAAAACTGTTTTTT
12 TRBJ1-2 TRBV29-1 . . CSVAKGSYGYTF TGCAGCGTTGCAAAGGGGAGCTATGGCTACACCTTC
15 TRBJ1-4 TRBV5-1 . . CASSLVQGRSEKLFF TGCGCCAGCAGCTTGGTCCAGGGGAGGAGTGAAAAACTGTTTTTT
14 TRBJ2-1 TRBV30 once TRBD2 CAWSRLAGTNEQFF TGTGCCTGGAGCAGACTAGCGGGAACCAATGAGCAGTTCTTC
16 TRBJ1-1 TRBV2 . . CASSEPLSGANTEAFF TGTGCCAGCAGTGAACCCCTTTCAGGAGCGAACACTGAAGCTTTCTTT
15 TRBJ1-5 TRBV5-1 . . CASSFSGESNQPQHF TGCGCCAGCAGCTTCTCAGGGGAATCCAATCAGCCCCAGCATTTT
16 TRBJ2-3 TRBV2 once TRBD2 CASSPPGLQNTDTQYF TGTGCCAGCAGTCCGCCGGGACTACAAAACACAGATACGCAGTATTTT
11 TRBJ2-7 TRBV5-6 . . CASSSFVEQYF TGTGCCAGCAGCTCCTTCGTCGAGCAGTACTTC
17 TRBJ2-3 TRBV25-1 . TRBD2 CASSDPASGREGDTQYF TGTGCCAGCAGTGACCCGGCTAGCGGGAGAGAGGGAGATACGCAGTATTTT
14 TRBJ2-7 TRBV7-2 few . CASSLASAAYEQYF TGTGCCAGCAGCTTAGCGTCAGCAGCCTACGAGCAGTACTTC
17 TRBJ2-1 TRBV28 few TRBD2 CASSLSRLAGGWNEQFF TGTGCCAGCAGTCTCTCCCGACTTGCGGGAGGGTGGAATGAGCAGTTCTTC
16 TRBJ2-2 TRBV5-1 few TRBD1 CASSLEGGWDTGELFF TGCGCCAGCAGCTTGGAAGGGGGCTGGGACACCGGGGAGCTGTTTTTT
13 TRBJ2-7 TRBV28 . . CASRPRDRGEQYF TGTGCCAGCAGACCCAGGGATCGGGGCGAGCAGTACTTC
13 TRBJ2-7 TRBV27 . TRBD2 CASIGREGYEQYF TGTGCCAGCATCGGGAGGGAGGGTTACGAGCAGTACTTC
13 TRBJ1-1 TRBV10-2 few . CASRLNSNTEAFF TGCGCCAGCCGTTTGAACAGCAACACTGAAGCTTTCTTT
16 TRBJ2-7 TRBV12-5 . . CASGLEKSGASGEQYF TGTGCTAGTGGTTTGGAGAAAAGCGGCGCTTCTGGCGAGCAGTACTTC
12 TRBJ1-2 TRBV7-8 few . CASTQGNYGYTF TGTGCCAGCACCCAGGGAAACTATGGCTACACCTTC
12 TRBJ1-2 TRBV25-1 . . CASSEIMGPITF TGTGCCAGCAGTGAAATTATGGGTCCCATCACCTTC
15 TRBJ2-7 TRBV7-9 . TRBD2 CASSWGLAGTYEQYF TGTGCCAGCAGCTGGGGACTAGCGGGCACCTACGAGCAGTACTTC
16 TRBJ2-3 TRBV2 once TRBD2 CASIERVTSGPDTQYF TGTGCCAGCATTGAGCGGGTGACTAGCGGCCCAGATACGCAGTATTTT
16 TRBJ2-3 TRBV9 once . CASSVDLFYPTDTQYF TGTGCCAGCAGCGTAGACCTATTCTATCCCACAGATACGCAGTATTTT
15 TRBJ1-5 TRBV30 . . CAWSRARDINSPRHF TGTGCCTGGAGTCGGGCCAGGGATATCAATTCTCCTCGGCATTTT
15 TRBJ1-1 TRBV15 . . CATSRDLVAGTEAFF TGTGCCACCAGCAGAGATCTAGTAGCAGGGACTGAAGCTTTCTTT
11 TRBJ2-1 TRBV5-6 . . CASSLDNEQFF TGTGCCAGCAGCCTCGACAATGAGCAGTTCTTC
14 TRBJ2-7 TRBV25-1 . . CASSEQHYSYEQYF TGTGCCAGCAGTGAACAGCACTACTCCTACGAGCAGTACTTC
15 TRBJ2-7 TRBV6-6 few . CASSSTVPNPYEQYF TGTGCCAGCAGTTCGACGGTACCCAACCCCTACGAGCAGTACTTC
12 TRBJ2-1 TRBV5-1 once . CASSTNRVEQFF TGCGCCAGCAGCACCAACAGGGTTGAGCAGTTCTTC
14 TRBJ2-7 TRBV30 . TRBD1 CAWSGGTGYYEQYF TGTGCCTGGAGTGGCGGGACAGGTTATTACGAGCAGTACTTC
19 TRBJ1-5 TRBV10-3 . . CAISEQKARTEGSNQPQHF TGTGCCATCAGTGAGCAGAAAGCTAGGACAGAAGGGAGCAATCAGCCCCAGCATTTT
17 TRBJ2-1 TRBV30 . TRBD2 CAFSSVMTSGNPNEQFF TGTGCCTTCTCGAGCGTTATGACTAGCGGAAACCCCAATGAGCAGTTCTTC
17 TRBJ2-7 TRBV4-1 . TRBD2 CASSQEETSGIWYEQYF TGCGCCAGCAGCCAAGAGGAGACTAGCGGGATTTGGTACGAGCAGTACTTC
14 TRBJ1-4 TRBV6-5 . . CASSRATFNEKLFF TGTGCCAGCAGTCGCGCTACTTTTAATGAAAAACTGTTTTTT
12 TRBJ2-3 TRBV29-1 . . CSVTAGQNTQYF TGCAGCGTCACCGCGGGACAAAATACGCAGTATTTT
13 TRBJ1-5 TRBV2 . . CASSGVGNQPQHF TGTGCCAGCAGTGGGGTCGGTAATCAGCCCCAGCATTTT
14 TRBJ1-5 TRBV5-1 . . CASSLGTVNQPQHF TGCGCCAGCAGCTTGGGGACAGTCAATCAGCCCCAGCATTTT
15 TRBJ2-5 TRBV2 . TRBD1 CASSEGQGGKQTQYF TGTGCCAGCAGCGAAGGACAGGGTGGAAAGCAGACCCAGTACTTC
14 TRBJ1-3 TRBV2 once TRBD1 CATIGTATGNTIYF TGTGCCACCATCGGGACAGCGACTGGAAACACCATATATTTT
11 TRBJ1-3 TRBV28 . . CATAAGNTIYF TGTGCCACGGCGGCTGGAAACACCATATATTTT
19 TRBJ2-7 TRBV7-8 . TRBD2 CASSQGLAGLAVASLEQYF TGTGCCAGCAGCCAGGGACTGGCGGGACTAGCGGTCGCCAGTCTCGAGCAGTACTTC
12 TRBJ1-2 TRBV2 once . CASSEMPYGYTF TGTGCCAGCAGTGAAATGCCCTATGGCTACACCTTC
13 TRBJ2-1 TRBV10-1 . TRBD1 CASEPSSRTGKFF TGCGCCAGCGAGCCTTCTAGTAGGACAGGGAAGTTCTTC
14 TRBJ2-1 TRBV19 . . CASSAGDRYNEQFF TGTGCCAGTAGTGCCGGAGACAGGTACAATGAGCAGTTCTTC
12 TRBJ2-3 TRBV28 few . CASRELADTQYF TGTGCCAGCCGAGAATTGGCAGATACGCAGTATTTT
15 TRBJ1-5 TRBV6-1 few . CASSEGGSANQPQHF TGTGCCAGCAGTGAAGGGGGCAGTGCGAATCAGCCCCAGCATTTT
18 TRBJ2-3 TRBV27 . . CASSAGRTSSVSTDTQYF TGTGCCAGCAGTGCGGGCCGAACTAGTTCCGTTAGCACAGATACGCAGTATTTT
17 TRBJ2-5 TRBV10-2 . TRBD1 CASSESIGQGTKETQYF TGCGCCAGCAGTGAGTCGATTGGACAGGGAACGAAGGAGACCCAGTACTTC
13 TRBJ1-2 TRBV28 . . CAGADTVTYGYTF TGTGCCGGTGCAGACACCGTGACCTATGGCTACACCTTC
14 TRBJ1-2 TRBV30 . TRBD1 CAWGSPGGGYGYTF TGTGCCTGGGGCTCGCCAGGGGGCGGCTATGGCTACACCTTC
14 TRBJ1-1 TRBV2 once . CASRNSGQGTEAFF TGTGCCAGCAGGAATAGCGGGCAGGGCACTGAAGCTTTCTTT
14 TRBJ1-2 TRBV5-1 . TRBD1 CASSGTTGIGGYTF TGCGCCAGCAGCGGCACGACAGGGATCGGAGGCTACACCTTC
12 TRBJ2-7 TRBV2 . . CASSTTTYEQYF TGTGCCAGCAGTACAACCACCTACGAGCAGTACTTC
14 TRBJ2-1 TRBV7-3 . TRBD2 CASNSGNSYNEQFF TGTGCCAGTAATAGCGGGAACTCCTACAATGAGCAGTTCTTC
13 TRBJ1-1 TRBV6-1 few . CASPTNGFTEAFF TGTGCCAGCCCTACCAACGGGTTCACTGAAGCTTTCTTT
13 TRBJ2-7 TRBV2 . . CASSFGRFDEQYF TGTGCCAGCAGTTTTGGGAGGTTTGACGAGCAGTACTTC
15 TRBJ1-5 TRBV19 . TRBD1 CASSIRQGDNQPQHF TGTGCCAGTAGTATTAGACAGGGGGATAATCAGCCCCAGCATTTT
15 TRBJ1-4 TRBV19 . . CASSILGTVNEKLFF TGTGCCAGTAGTATCCTCGGGACGGTTAATGAAAAACTGTTTTTT